The 16 T cell receptor beta chains below all came from one sample that was sequenced in a study of blood T cell repertoires in COVID-19. TCRdb's copy holds only in-frame clones and misses some; the assay was immunoSEQ multiplex PCR. This sample yields 250,000 or so clones, of which roughly 89% are seen a single time; just over 2.5% belongs to the top ten. The sequenced material came from PBMCs or T cells enriched from blood (not recorded which). The receptors stem from a woman aged 25 to 39 with acute COVID-19.

This chain connects TRBV6-1 to TRBJ1-1; 7 bases are shared with TRBD1. CDR3 length: 12 amino acids. Germline CDR1 reads MNHNS; CDR2 reads SASEGT. The J segment lost 8 bases and the V segment lost 3 bases, leaving 3 bases of the junction unmatched. This CDR3 is CASSETGREAFF. CDR3 sequence (DNA): TGTGCCAGCAGTGAGACAGGGCGAGAAGCTTTCTTT.

The gene calls are TRBV11-2 and TRBJ1-2, with D possibly matching TRBD1 (5 bases). Germline values: CDR1 SGHAT, CDR2 FQNNGV. Deletions cut 5 bases from V and 4 bases from J, with 17 bases between. The CDR3 has 15 amino acids. This CDR3 reads CASSPTGDPGYGYTF. CDR3 bases: TGTGCCAGCAGCCCAACGGGGGACCCTGGCTATGGCTACACCTTC.

This chain joins TRBV7-8 and TRBJ1-5; D remains unclear. Trimming left V 5 bases short and J 5 bases short, with 10 bases between. Germline V lookup: CDR1 SGHVS, CDR2 FQNEAQ. The length of the CDR3 is 13 residues. The DNA for the CDR3 is TGTGCCAGCAGCCCCTTTTCGGATCAGCCCCAGCATTTT. Translated: CASSPFSDQPQHF.

V and J are TRBV7-9 and TRBJ1-5; 9 positions match TRBD1. Germline values: CDR1 SEHNR, CDR2 FQNEAQ (reference sequence). The CDR3 is 13 residues long. With 6 bases clipped from V and 5 bases from J, the junction kept 2 bases outside the gene matches. The chain's CDR3 is CASSWTGDQPQHF. The CDR3 nucleotides read TGTGCCAGCAGTTGGACAGGGGATCAGCCCCAGCATTTT.

The J gene is TRBJ1-2, the V gene TRBV12-3 or TRBV12-4; D remains ambiguous. The CDR3 covers 12 residues. Trimming cost V 4 bases and J 4 bases, with 7 bases left between them. For the CDR3, the DNA is TGTGCCAGCAGTTCGGTCCGCTATGGCTACACCTTC. Its translation is CASSSVRYGYTF.

J is TRBJ2-7 and V is TRBV12-3 or TRBV12-4; D is uncertain. Trimming stripped 6 bases from V and 0 bases from J, with 9 bases between. CDR3 length: 13 residues. The CDR3 DNA reads as TGTGCCAGCAGCCCCGGTGGCTCCTACGAGCAGTACTTC. Amino acid sequence: CASSPGGSYEQYF.

The chain couples TRBV5-6 to TRBJ2-7, with TRBD1 identical over 7 bases. The CDR3 totals 13 residues. The ends lost 4 bases at V and 11 bases at J; junction bases unmatched: 12. Germline CDR1 is SGHDT and CDR2 is YYEEEE. CDR3 in DNA: TGTGCCAGCAGCCTTTCCGGGACAGCATTGAAGTACTTC. This translates into CASSLSGTALKYF.

The chain couples TRBV5-1 to TRBJ2-5; D is unresolved. The CDR3 consists of 11 residues. Trimming removed 5 bases from V and 5 bases from J, with 7 bases in between. Germline values: CDR1 SGHRS, CDR2 YFSETQ. In DNA form, the CDR3 reads TGCGCCAGCAGTGCTAGGGAGACCCAGTACTTC. It yields the protein CASSARETQYF.

The V gene is TRBV13, the J gene TRBJ2-7; 8 bases map to TRBD2. From germline, CDR1 is PRHDT and CDR2 FYEKMQ (reference sequence). The CDR3 runs 17 residues. Germline trimming cut 1 base from V and 0 bases from J; bases unmatched to any gene: 8. CDR3 nucleotides: TGTGCCAGCAGCTTAGTTCCTAGCGGGTCGGCCTCCTACGAGCAGTACTTC. Translating gives CASSLVPSGSASYEQYF. Full variable domain (rest looked up from reference TRBV13 and TRBJ2-7): AAGVIQSPRHLIKEKRETATLKCYPIPRHDTVYWYQQGPGQDPQFLISFYEKMQSDKGSIPDRFSAQQFSDYHSELNMSSLELGDSALYFCASSLVPSGSASYEQYFGPGTRLTVT.

This clone appeared once. The chain uses TRBV11-2 and TRBJ1-3, with TRBD1 identical over 8 bases. The germline gives CDR1 SGHAT, CDR2 FQNNGV. The CDR3 sequence is 17 residues long. After removal of 4 bases from V and 5 bases from J, the junction contained 13 bases not matched to a gene. CDR3 residues: CASSSIRRDRTRNTIYF. CDR3 DNA sequence: TGTGCCAGCAGCTCTATTCGGAGGGACAGGACCCGAAACACCATATATTTT.

This chain links TRBV5-1 with TRBJ1-4; D uncertain. The germline gives CDR1 SGHRS, CDR2 YFSETQ. V lost 6 bases and J lost 0, with 15 bases in between. There are 16 residues in the CDR3. CDR3 sequence reads: CASNLGPASTNEKLFF. The CDR3, as DNA: TGCGCCAGCAACCTAGGCCCCGCCTCAACTAATGAAAAACTGTTTTTT.

This chain joins TRBV30 and TRBJ2-5, with a possible D match to TRBD2 (5 bases). CDR3 length: 11 amino acids. Per the germline V gene, CDR1 is GTSNPN and CDR2 is SVGIG (reference sequence). With 2 bases removed from V and 5 bases from J, the gap between germline ends came to 6 bases. The CDR3 loop reads CAWSTGETQYF. Here the CDR3 DNA reads TGTGCCTGGAGTACGGGGGAGACCCAGTACTTC.

The chain joins TRBV10-2 to TRBJ2-2, with unresolved D. Germline lookup yields CDR1 WSHSY and CDR2 SAAADI. This CDR3 contains 12 residues. V lost 5 bases and J 4 bases, leaving 5 bases between the germline ends. The DNA of the CDR3 is TGCGCCAGCAGTTACACCACCGGGGAGCTGTTTTTT. Its protein product is CASSYTTGELFF.

J is TRBJ2-2 and V is TRBV4-3; D may be TRBD1 (6 bases). Germline V gives CDR1 LGHNA, CDR2 YSLEER. CDR3 length: 16 residues. Trimming took 1 base from V and 3 from J, leaving 12 bases between them. CDR3 sequence: CASSQVGGSDTGELFF. CDR3 bases: TGCGCCAGCAGCCAAGTAGGGGGTAGCGACACCGGGGAGCTGTTTTTT.

The CDR3 DNA reads as TGCGCCAGCAGCTTTCGATTGGGCATGAACACTGAAGCTTTCTTT. This sequence encodes CASSFRLGMNTEAFF. J is TRBJ1-1 and V is TRBV5-1; D is unresolved. V was trimmed by 2 bases and J by 0 bases, leaving 11 bases between them. Germline-derived CDR1 and CDR2 are SGHRS and YFSETQ. The CDR3 runs to 15 residues.

The CDR3 spells CASSPGQGYSKGSPLHF. The CDR3 nucleotides read TGCGCCAGCAGCCCGGGTCAGGGTTACTCGAAAGGTTCACCCCTCCACTTT. The gene calls are TRBV5-1 and TRBJ1-6, with D possibly TRBD1 on 5 matching bases. Germline V CDR1 and CDR2: SGHRS, YFSETQ. The CDR3 extends over 17 amino acids. Trimming stripped 4 bases from V and 9 bases from J, with 23 bases between.